This T cell receptor beta chain is from a study of cytomegalovirus exposure and HLA in healthy donors (TCRdb year 2017). In terms of the full investigation: An earlier analysis of fewer than 750 of the donors reported about 300 Gb of sequence data and some 110 million unique TCR beta sequences obtained from 180 million or so T cells. An early release covering just under 650 HLA-typed donors comprised about 300 gigabases of sequencing data and around 86 million unique TCR sequences. Among the roughly 400 genotyped donors, more than 70% belonged to the genetic ancestry cluster associated with self-reported Caucasian donors. The study aimed to test whether cataloging public T cell receptors could reveal signatures of past pathogen exposure. The study profiled the T cell repertoires of around 700 subjects by immunosequencing and related them to cytomegalovirus serostatus. Along with the roughly 670-subject first cohort, a separate validation cohort of some 130 different subjects was used. High-throughput TCR immunosequencing, statistical association of individual TCRs with disease status, and machine learning were combined to predict cytomegalovirus infection status. In a later analysis, previously published TCR beta repertoires from about 640 donors were re-analyzed and high-resolution HLA genotyping was added so that TCR occurrence patterns could be studied. The later analysis used no new phenotypic data to find candidate immune exposures, relying instead on TCR beta sequences and their occurrence across donors. In an earlier analysis of over 550 of the donors, high-throughput TCR beta sequencing was used to judge whether each TCR beta V gene segment behaved as functional or pseudogenic. Donor age, sex, ethnicity and CMV serostatus were compiled together with the repertoire data. In a later genetic analysis, genome-wide SNP genotypes for about 65% of the roughly 700 donors were used, and that subset was treated as a discovery cohort. All discovery cohort repertoires had been generated on a single sequencing platform. Class I and class II HLA loci were covered by the typing at four-digit resolution. The number of typed donors differed by locus: roughly 620-640 for A, B, C, DRB1 and DQB1; 500 to 550 for DQA1; approximately 610 for DPA1; and around 470 for DPB1. Four to six DR-DQ haplotypes were handled as single units for association and clustering, since linkage in the cohort was strong. Across 398 genotyped donors of the cohort, an average of roughly 200,000 unique TCR beta nucleotide sequences per donor were sequenced, and approximately 19% of those sequences were non-productive.

The cohort was made up of approximately 700 healthy bone marrow donors. All cohort members were sampled while nominally healthy, although unrecorded immune exposures were likely present. The donor tested CMV seronegative and was one of the 352 seronegative cohort members. Each donor provided a peripheral blood sample, and peripheral blood mononuclear cells were used for TCR beta sequencing. The Qiagen DNeasy Blood Extraction Kit was used to extract genomic DNA from the blood cell samples. Taken from the germline V gene, the CDR1 and CDR2 loops are MGHDK and SYGVNS. From the cysteine through the phenylalanine, the CDR3 covers 16 amino acids. Only the CDR3 region is kept as DNA, spanning 48 bases read in frame from base 1. Ends trimmed: V by 2 bases, J by 4 bases; bases unmatched to a gene: 8. This clone came up a few times. The clone's antigen remains unknown. No base-level quality is on record; no much larger clone is a single base apart.

The method was the immunoSEQ multiplex PCR assay. A mixture of 60 forward primers for TCR Vbeta segments and 13 reverse primers for TCR Jbeta segments was used in the multiplex PCR. A multiplex PCR assay on genomic DNA amplified the CDR3 region of rearranged TCR beta genes. The amplified TCR beta libraries were sequenced on the Illumina HiSeq System as 87-base-pair reads. The study's processing was this. Across the 500 to 700 repertoires, a later analysis counted 80 million or so unique TCR beta chains, 8.5 million to 12 million of which were shared by at least two donors. Raw reads were error-corrected and collapsed into unique sequences with a nearest-neighbor algorithm that merged closely related sequences to remove PCR and sequencing errors. To assign V, D and J gene segments, CDR3 sequences were aligned to IMGT reference sequences. For a sequence to be retained, a match of at least six nucleotides was required to both a V gene segment and a J gene segment. A rearrangement counted as productive if the CDR3 had no stop codons and remained in frame with V and J, and every other rearrangement counted as non-productive. CDR3 was defined according to IMGT convention as the region running from the second conserved V-encoded cysteine to the conserved J-encoded phenylalanine. The earlier analysis of roughly 590 of the donors excluded sequences that lacked an unambiguous match to a single V gene segment. In an earlier analysis of around 600 of the donors, V segments were called functional above 56.7% productive rearrangements and were called segregating when the between-donor standard deviation exceeded 5%. A statistical classification framework was built for diagnosing cytomegalovirus status from the catalog of TCR beta chain sequences. In a later analysis, V and J genes were assigned by comparing TCR nucleotide sequences against IMGT/GENE-DB human TR gene sequences. In a later analysis, CDR3 sequences and most-parsimonious VDJ recombination scenarios were assigned using the TCRdist pipeline. In a later analysis, every TCR beta chain was defined by the combination of its CDR3 amino acid sequence and its V-gene family, and reads without a unique V-gene family were dropped. In a later analysis, fewer than 650 highly shared, low-generation-probability nucleotide sequences were removed to address suspected cross-contamination and a sequencing artifact. For each public chain, a later analysis derived a clonal expansion index from normalized ranks of inferred template counts within each repertoire. A later analysis computed generation probabilities with a VDJ recombination model fitted to out-of-frame rearrangements, and checked the results against IGoR. In a later analysis, TCR-TCR, TCR-HLA and TCR-CMV co-occurrence was scored with hypergeometric tests, and a repertoire-size bias correction was applied to TCR pairs. A later analysis estimated false discovery rates by permuting HLA or CMV assignments 20 times. In a later analysis, co-occurring TCRs were grouped using DBSCAN, with TCRdist sequence similarity added in when clustering inside HLA-allele-positive subsets. For co-occurrence clustering, repertoires with fewer than 30,000 or more than 120,000 public chains were excluded, along with several repertoires with anomalous nucleotide sharing. The source is immuneACCESS, and TCRdb retained only in-frame sequences with V and J called. Part of the clones is not carried over; for the studies checked, unresolved V genes explain less than half of this, and the remainder is unexplained. The DNA was the basis for D and trimming; V, J and clone size are from that table. Here the sample has about 130,000 clones; 6.5% to 9.5% occur a single time. The ten largest make up 4.5% to 7% of the sample.

Results and caveats for the whole study, not just this receptor: Most CMV-associated TCR beta chains appeared to be HLA-restricted in a later analysis, and the HLA associations seemed to be driven largely by CMV exposure. A later genetic analysis reported fewer N-insertions in productive TCRs among donors in an Asian-associated ancestry cluster than the roughly 700-donor mean. Because counts were too low, around 17 rarely observed V segments, including chromosome 9 orphons, were left out of the earlier analysis of some 600 of the donors. The authors suggested that the approach could potentially be generalized to other disease states and immunological phenotypes. CMV serostatus was the only immune exposure information available for the cohort. A group of highly shared sequence variants was considered likely to be a technical artifact of the sequencing pipeline. A later analysis found that TCR association rates varied across HLA loci, with DRB1 alleles showing the most associated TCRs and HLA-C alleles the fewest. In a later genetic analysis, a missense DCLRE1C variant was associated with V-gene and J-gene trimming of TCR beta chains, and the association was replicated in an independent cohort. In an earlier analysis of over 550 of the donors, most TCR beta V segments were observed in productive rearrangements about 87% or about 30% of the time, broadly matching IMGT annotations. Because HLA typing was missing for some donors at each locus, association tests included only the typed subset. In a later analysis, 15,000 to 20,000 TCR beta sequences were associated with specific HLA alleles at a false discovery rate of 0.05. A total of 150 or so TCR beta chains were listed by the study as associated with cytomegalovirus. In vitro tests confirmed that a few of the cytomegalovirus-associated TCR beta chains recognize cytomegalovirus antigens. Some IMGT-functional V segments, including TRBV6-2 and TRBV6-3, could not be told apart with the 87-base-pair reads, so those segments were excluded. Cytomegalovirus status was reported to be diagnosed by the classifier with high specificity and sensitivity in both the original and validation cohorts. While some public TCRs were present in many individuals, most TCR sequences turned up only very rarely across donors. In this cohort, only TCR beta chains were sequenced, and detectable features were limited by the absence of alpha or paired-chain data. When HLA alleles, especially DR and DQ, strongly co-occurred, TCR associations were difficult to assign to individual alleles. A later analysis found that HLA-associated TCR beta chains were more clonally expanded and had lower generation probabilities than equally common non-associated chains. Roughly uniform sequencing depth across donors was assumed in presence/absence analyses, although this assumption may not hold. Linkage disequilibrium might explain the correlated functional status among segregating V segments, but an unknown experimental factor could not be ruled out. A further reported finding was that TCR beta sequences accurately predicted the HLA-A and HLA-B alleles for most subjects in the first cohort. A later analysis reported that several top co-occurrence clusters appeared linked to parvovirus B19, influenza, CMV and Epstein-Barr virus.

Sequenced: PBMCs. This clonotype was sampled from a man in his forties in good health and CMV-seronegative. The V gene is TRBV25-1 and the J gene is TRBJ2-5; TRBD2 aligns with 9 central bases. The DNA sequence is as follows: TGTGCCAGCAGTGAAGTTGGGCGGGGGGGCCTAGAGACCCAGTACTTC. Its product reads: CASSEVGRGGLETQYF.